This TCR beta chain is from a study of beta chain features in type 1 diabetes. The overall study: Cell yields, gender and age were similar in healthy donors and patients. Study observations and caveats: Patients' naive, central memory and Treg TCRB repertoires seemed closer to one another than those of healthy donors. Type 1 diabetes patients had moderately but significantly shorter TCRB CDR3s in all four CD4+ subsets.

Trimming cost V 5 bases and J 6 bases, with 13 bases left between them. Germline V gene sequence: CDR1 SEHNR, CDR2 FQNEAQ (reference sequence). This CDR3 region has 13 residues. Expressed TCRB transcripts were sequenced after all isolated RNA was converted to cDNA. Clones were read by immunoSEQ multiplex PCR, and TCRdb kept only the in-frame ones, dropping some. Here the sample spans fewer than 500,000 clones, about 15% being singletons. This clone turned up a few times. The antigen remains undetermined. Input material: naive CD4+ T cells from blood. The TCR was taken from a man aged 30 to 45 in good health. The chain uses TRBV7-9 and TRBJ1-2; no firm D call. CDR3 sequence reads: CASSGNQLHGYTF. As DNA, the CDR3 is TGTGCCAGCAGCGGGAATCAACTCCATGGCTACACCTTC.